The rows below give T cell receptor beta chains drawn from one sample of a study of T cell responses to AZD1222 COVID-19 vaccine. Assay: immunoSEQ multiplex PCR; the TCRdb copy retains only in-frame clones and omits some. Seen here are around 170,000 clones, around 90% observed once, and the top ten hold 0.75% to 1%. Sequencing was performed on peripheral blood, taken on day 0 of AZD1222 vaccination. The receptors were sampled from an adult in good health. CDR3s include the opening cysteine and the closing phenylalanine or tryptophan. The D gene is left open where the match is weak. Clone size is shown for a subset of rows, as once, few, many or a class of expanded clone.

D gene	J gene	clone size	V gene	CDR3 DNA	CDR3 protein
NA	TRBJ1-1	NA	TRBV7-2	TGTGCCAGCAGTTTAGTTATGAACACTGAAGCTTTCTTT	CASSLVMNTEAFF
NA	TRBJ2-7	NA	TRBV7-2	TGTGCCAGCAGCTTAGGCAGGGATGGTTACGAGCAGTACTTC	CASSLGRDGYEQYF
NA	TRBJ1-6	NA	TRBV7-8	TGTGCCAGCAAGGGGGGGACTAATTTTGCACCCCTCCACTTT	CASKGGTNFAPLHF
NA	TRBJ2-7	NA	TRBV4-2	TGTGCCAGCAGCCAAATAAGGGACCTTTTGTACTTC	CASSQIRDLLYF
TRBD1	TRBJ1-2	NA	TRBV3-1/TRBV3-2	TGTGCCAGCAGCGGGACAGGGGGATATGGCTACACCTTC	CASSGTGGYGYTF
TRBD1	TRBJ2-4	NA	TRBV5-1	TGCGCCAGCAGCGGGGGCACGACAGGGTCTGGAGACATTCAGTACTTC	CASSGGTTGSGDIQYF
TRBD2	TRBJ2-7	NA	TRBV5-4	TGTGCCAGCAGCTTTAGCGGGAATTCCTACGAGCAGTACTTC	CASSFSGNSYEQYF
NA	TRBJ1-1	medium-sized	TRBV21-1	TGTGCCAGCAGCAAAGCGTCACGGAGGGGGATGAACACTGAAGCTTTCTTT	CASSKASRRGMNTEAFF
NA	TRBJ1-5	NA	TRBV11-2	TGTGCCAGCAGCTTAGTGCAGGATCAGCCCCAGCATTTT	CASSLVQDQPQHF
TRBD1	TRBJ1-1	NA	TRBV19	TGTGCCAGTAGTATTGTGGGCCCTACAGGGGCGAACACTGAAGCTTTCTTT	CASSIVGPTGANTEAFF
NA	TRBJ1-3	NA	TRBV10-2	TGCGCCAGCACCCTGGCAGGCCAAAACACCATATATTTT	CASTLAGQNTIYF
NA	TRBJ1-5	NA	TRBV28	TGTGCCAGCAGTACGATGGCAGGCAATCAGCCCCAGCATTTT	CASSTMAGNQPQHF
NA	TRBJ2-1	NA	TRBV5-1	TGCGCCAGCAGCTTGGGGGGGGCCGGGACTTCAACCTACAATGAGCAGTTCTTC	CASSLGGAGTSTYNEQFF
NA	TRBJ1-5	NA	TRBV29-1	TGCAGCGTTGGACAGGATAGCAATCAGCCCCAGCATTTT	CSVGQDSNQPQHF
NA	TRBJ1-1	NA	TRBV5-4	TGTGCCAGCAGCTCAGGGGTTGAATCCACTGAAGCTTTCTTT	CASSSGVESTEAFF
TRBD2	TRBJ2-7	NA	TRBV7-2	TGTGCCAGCAGCTTACTAGCGGGTCCGGGGGAGCAGTACTTC	CASSLLAGPGEQYF
TRBD2	TRBJ2-3	NA	TRBV12-5	TGTGCTAGTGGTTTGGGAGGGACAGGGAGGGGACTAGCGGGAGGAAATGCCACAGATACGCAGTATTTT	CASGLGGTGRGLAGGNATDTQYF
NA	TRBJ1-1	once	TRBV5-1	TGCGCCAGCAGCTTGGCCGGCCACCCGGGGGCGGCTTTCTTT	CASSLAGHPGAAFF
TRBD1	TRBJ1-6	NA	TRBV11-2	TGTGCCAGCAGCTCCGGACAGGCTTGGTCCCCCCTCCACTTT	CASSSGQAWSPLHF
TRBD1	TRBJ2-7	NA	TRBV2	TGTGCCAGCAGTGAGGACAGGGGTCACTACGAGCAGTACTTC	CASSEDRGHYEQYF
NA	TRBJ1-5	NA	TRBV20-1	TGCAGTGCTAGTCCGGGTAGCAATCAGCCCCAGCATTTT	CSASPGSNQPQHF
TRBD1	TRBJ1-1	NA	TRBV14	TGTGCCAGCAGCCCTTACAGGGGGGGGAGTGCTGAAGCTTTCTTT	CASSPYRGGSAEAFF
NA	TRBJ2-3	NA	TRBV2	TGTGCCAGCAGTGCCCAGGGGGGGTTTGGCACAGATACGCAGTATTTT	CASSAQGGFGTDTQYF
TRBD1	TRBJ1-2	NA	TRBV29-1	TGCAGCGTTCGACAGGGATCTAACTATGGCTACACCTTC	CSVRQGSNYGYTF
NA	TRBJ1-3	NA	TRBV14	TGTGCCAGCAGCCAAGATCTCGAAGGGCTCGGAAACACCATATATTTT	CASSQDLEGLGNTIYF
NA	TRBJ2-7	once	TRBV28	TGTGCCAGCAGTTTTACTAGTTCCTACGAGCAGTACTTC	CASSFTSSYEQYF
TRBD1	TRBJ1-1	NA	TRBV6-1	TGTGCCAGCAGTGATGGGACAGGGGACACTGAAGCTTTCTTT	CASSDGTGDTEAFF
NA	TRBJ1-2	NA	TRBV5-8	TGTGCCAGCAGCTTCGGCCGGACCCTCTATGGCTACACCTTC	CASSFGRTLYGYTF
TRBD2	TRBJ2-7	NA	TRBV12-3/TRBV12-4	TGTGCCAGCACTGTAGCGGGGGGCTACGAGCAGTACTTC	CASTVAGGYEQYF